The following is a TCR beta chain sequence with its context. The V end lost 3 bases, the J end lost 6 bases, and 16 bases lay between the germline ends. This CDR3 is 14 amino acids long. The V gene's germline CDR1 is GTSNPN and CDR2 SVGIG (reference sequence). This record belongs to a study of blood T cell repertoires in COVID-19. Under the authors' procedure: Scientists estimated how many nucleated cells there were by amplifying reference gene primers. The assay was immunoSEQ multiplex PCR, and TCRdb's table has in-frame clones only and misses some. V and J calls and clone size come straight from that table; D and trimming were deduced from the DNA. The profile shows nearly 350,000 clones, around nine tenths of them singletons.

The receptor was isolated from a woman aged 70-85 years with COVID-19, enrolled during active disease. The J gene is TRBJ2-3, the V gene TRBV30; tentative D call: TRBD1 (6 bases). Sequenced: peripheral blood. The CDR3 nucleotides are TGTGCCTGGAGCCCCTTCACAGGGTGGGATACGCAGTATTTT. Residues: CAWSPFTGWDTQYF.